Here is one T cell receptor beta chain with its context. Its antigen is still unknown. Per-base qualities were not stored, and no clone one base away is much larger. Peripheral blood CD8+ and CD4+ T cells from healthy donors, Susac syndrome patients and multiple sclerosis patients were profiled using high-throughput TCR beta sequencing. The multiple sclerosis controls were treatment-naive patients whose relapsing-remitting disease, either stable or active, fulfilled the revised McDonald criteria. Bulk CD8+ and CD4+ T cells were purified by magnetic negative isolation, whereas CD8+ TEMRA cells were enriched by FACS. Blood was collected in EDTA tubes and processed within 24 hours, with PBMCs isolated through density gradient centrifugation. PBMCs destined for TCR sequencing were cryopreserved in liquid nitrogen and later thawed in a 37 °C water bath. The sorted or isolated CD4+, CD8+ and CD8+ TEMRA cells reached a purity of at least 90%.

RNA was extracted using the RNeasy kit, and about 0.45 to 1 microgram was reverse transcribed with random hexamers. The immunoSEQ multiplex PCR assay, covering 54 Vbeta and 13 Jbeta segments, was used to amplify TCR beta CDR3 regions. PCR amplification bias was corrected by using a synthetic template baseline for primer optimization and computational correction. Regarding the original processing steps: Only productive sequences were kept, with reads annotated to V, D and J genes according to IMGT and analyzed in immunoSEQ Analyzer. Clonality was computed as one minus Shannon entropy normalized by log2 of the number of productive unique sequences. For each patient and control, public and private clones were evaluated within the 100 most prevalent clones. Clones were defined as Susac-specific if absent from the healthy and MS cohorts, from more than 900 published viral clones and from other ImmuneACCESS disease sequences. TCRdb cleaned the public reads at Q25 with fastp, built clones with MiXCR and kept in-frame beta chains. Under each unique CDR3 protein, matching rows form one entry showing the most common genes and DNA. TCRdb, not the authors, supplied the V and J calls. This sample lists 100,000 to 150,000 distinct CDR3 sequences; over 80% were detected once. About 0.51% of the sample rests with the top ten.

The sample belongs to a study of CD8 T cells in Susac syndrome (dated by TCRdb to about 2019). Regarding the study in general: Whether CD8+ T cell activation and differentiation in Susac syndrome was antigen driven was tested using repertoire sequencing. The study compared CD8+ T cell repertoire clonality among eleven to twelve healthy donors, around 14 Susac syndrome patients and some 16 multiple sclerosis patients. Overall study outcomes, separate from this receptor: The study acknowledged that relatively few individuals were included in the TCR sequencing and HLA analysis.

The CDR3 runs 18 amino acids, cysteine and phenylalanine included. Left in the record is the CDR3 DNA by itself, 54 bases read in frame from the first base. For this chain, trimming is 1 base at the V end and 3 bases at the J end, and the number of junction bases without a gene match is 14. Sequenced sample: CD8+ T cells from PBMCs. The receptor was isolated from a human donor with multiple sclerosis. The chain is assembled from TRBV12-3 or TRBV12-4 and TRBJ1-1; the junction holds 7 bases that match TRBD1. The CDR3 reads as follows: CASSLDSGQGDLDTEAFF. The bases read TGTGCCAGCAGTTTAGATTCTGGGCAGGGGGATTTGGACACTGAAGCTTTCTTT.